The 20 T cell receptor beta chains given below trace back to one sample, sequenced in a study of blood T cell repertoires in COVID-19. The data were produced by immunoSEQ multiplex PCR, yet TCRdb's version contains in-frame clones alone and is incomplete. Of about 200,000 clones detected, approximately 80% appear once; the ten largest clones hold around 5.2%. Sequences were obtained from PBMCs or T cells enriched from blood (not recorded which). These receptors originate from a woman in her sixties or seventies with acute COVID-19.

The chain combines TRBV6-5 with TRBJ2-7; 8 nucleotides agree with TRBD2. The trim removed 7 bases at V and 3 bases at J, leaving 11 bases unmatched. Germline V gene lookup returns CDR1 MNHEY and CDR2 SVGAGI. The CDR3 consists of 15 residues. The CDR3 DNA sequence: TGTGCCAGCATTAGAGGTACAGCGGGAGTCTACGAGCAGTACTTC. Protein: CASIRGTAGVYEQYF.

The CDR3 is CAYGTGGGELFF. The CDR3 DNA reads as TGTGCCTATGGGACAGGGGGTGGAGAACTGTTTTTT. This chain connects TRBV30 to TRBJ1-4; 11 nucleotides agree with TRBD1. Trimming cost V 7 bases and J 12 bases; bases outside gene matches: 7. Germline V lookup: CDR1 GTSNPN, CDR2 SVGIG (reference sequence). This CDR3 is built from 12 residues. The whole variable domain, filled in from reference TRBV30 and TRBJ1-4, reads SQTIHQWPATLVQPVGSPLSLECTVEGTSNPNLYWYRQAAGRGLQLLFYSVGIGQISSEVPQNLSASRPQDRQFILSSKKLLLSDSGFYLCAYGTGGGELFFGSGTQLSVL.

The V gene is TRBV27, the J gene TRBJ2-3; 9 nucleotides match TRBD2. V lost 2 bases, J lost 5 bases, and 8 bases stayed unmatched. CDR1 and CDR2 from the germline V gene are MNHEY and SMNVEV (reference sequence). This CDR3 has 16 amino acids. CDR3 nucleotide sequence: TGTGCCAGCAGTTTAGGTAGTAGCGGGGGTAAAGATACGCAGTATTTT. Protein sequence: CASSLGSSGGKDTQYF.

The rearrangement uses TRBV27 and TRBJ1-5; TRBD1 might be the D (5 bases). The CDR3 has 15 amino acids. Germline V gives CDR1 MNHEY, CDR2 SMNVEV (reference sequence). Trimming removed 4 bases from V and 2 bases from J, with 12 bases in between. CDR3 residues: CASSSKGSRNQPQHF. DNA for the CDR3: TGTGCCAGCAGTTCCAAGGGGTCCCGCAATCAGCCCCAGCATTTT.

The chain carries TRBV7-2 and TRBJ1-1; D is undetermined. This CDR3 is built from 14 residues. The germline CDR1 and CDR2 sequences are SGHTA and FQGNSA. Trimming cost V 1 base and J 6 bases, with 12 bases left between them. The CDR3 DNA sequence: TGTGCCAGCAGCTTAGTAGTGTCGGGGTCTGAAGCTTTCTTT. Protein product: CASSLVVSGSEAFF.

This chain links TRBV9 with TRBJ2-1; TRBD2 aligns across 7 bases. The CDR3 length is 14 residues. Looked up from germline, CDR1 is SGDLS and CDR2 is YYNGEE. J gave up 6 bases and V 2 bases, and 5 bases lay outside the gene matches. The CDR3 spells CASSVRLAVNEQFF. The DNA of the CDR3 is TGTGCCAGCAGCGTGCGACTAGCAGTCAATGAGCAGTTCTTC.

The V call is TRBV5-1, the J call TRBJ1-1; TRBD1 agrees at 9 bases. Germline CDR1 and CDR2: SGHRS and YFSETQ. V shed 4 bases and J 1 base; nucleotides not matched to a gene: 8. The CDR3 spans 16 residues. CDR3 nucleotide sequence: TGCGCCAGCAGCCTACGACAGGGGGGGACGAACACTGAAGCTTTCTTT. Encoded protein: CASSLRQGGTNTEAFF.

The rearrangement uses TRBV30 and TRBJ2-7, with D possibly being TRBD1 (6 bases). Trimming pared 2 bases from V and 2 bases from J, leaving 13 bases between. The CDR3 runs to 14 residues. Germline V gene lookup returns CDR1 GTSNPN and CDR2 SVGIG (reference sequence). In DNA form, the CDR3 reads TGTGCCTGGAGTTTCCAGGGGCATACCTACGAGCAGTACTTC. It is translated as CAWSFQGHTYEQYF.

The chain is built from TRBV6-2 or TRBV6-3 and TRBJ2-7; the D gene is possibly TRBD1 (6 bases). CDR1 and CDR2 from the germline V gene are MNHEY and SVGEGT. The germline V and J ends were trimmed by 4 bases and 6 bases, with 13 bases remaining between them. This CDR3 has 13 amino acids. The CDR3 loop reads CASSFYRDGEQYV. CDR3 DNA: TGTGCCAGCAGTTTCTACAGGGATGGCGAGCAGTACGTC.

This chain connects TRBV11-3 to TRBJ2-1, with D possibly matching TRBD1 (5 bases). V was cut by 5 bases and J by 2 bases, with 13 bases left in between. This CDR3 contains 15 residues. The germline CDR1 and CDR2 sequences are SGHNT and YENEEA. CDR3 nucleotide sequence: TGTGCCAGCAGCGAAGGGCAGGGTACCTACAATGAGCAGTTCTTC. It encodes CASSEGQGTYNEQFF.

The chain has TRBV19 and TRBJ1-3, with 7 nucleotides matching TRBD1. CDR1 is LNHDA, CDR2 SQIVND, per germline (reference sequence). The CDR3 is 14 amino acids. The J segment lost 2 bases and the V segment lost 4 bases, leaving 2 bases of the junction unmatched. The CDR3 sequence is CASSTTGTGNTIYF. The CDR3 DNA sequence: TGTGCCAGTAGTACGACAGGGACTGGAAACACCATATATTTT.

This clone was counted between two and nine times. This chain connects TRBV24-1 to TRBJ2-2, with D tentatively TRBD1 (6 bases). The CDR3 is 19 amino acids. The V and J ends lost 1 base and 4 bases respectively, with 21 bases between them. CDR1 is KGHDR and CDR2 is SFDVKD in the germline V gene. The CDR3 sequence: CATSDLGDWGREFTGELFF. The DNA for the CDR3 is TGTGCCACCAGTGATTTAGGGGATTGGGGGCGAGAATTCACCGGGGAGCTGTTTTTT.

As concerns this clone: This sequence may be a read error, since a much larger clone differs from it by one base. The rearrangement uses TRBV6-2 or TRBV6-3 and TRBJ1-2; the match to TRBD1 covers 7 bases. From germline, CDR1 is MNHEY and CDR2 SVGEGT. The CDR3 runs 13 residues. The junction had 2 bases not matched to a gene; V was cut back by 4 bases and J by 3 bases. The CDR3 loop is CASSSTGDYGYTF. DNA of the CDR3: TGTGCCAGCAGTTCTACAGGGGACTATGGCTACACCTTC.

A few counts support this clone. The gene calls are TRBV27 and TRBJ1-6; tentative D call: TRBD1 (5 bases). Trimming shortened V by 1 base and J by 10 bases, and 20 bases separated the two germline ends. This CDR3 contains 17 residues. CDR1 and CDR2 from the germline V gene are MNHEY and SMNVEV (reference sequence). CDR3: CASSLFGWRRTRSPLHF. The CDR3 DNA follows: TGTGCCAGCAGTTTATTCGGCTGGAGACGGACACGATCACCCCTCCACTTT.

In regard to this clone: This sample includes further DNA sequences coding for the same CDR3. The chain links TRBV27 to TRBJ2-5, with a weak D call TRBD2 (7 bases). The CDR3 consists of 14 residues. Per the germline V gene, CDR1 is MNHEY and CDR2 is SMNVEV (reference sequence). Deletions cut 2 bases from V and 5 bases from J, with 12 bases between. The DNA of the CDR3 is TGTGCCAGCAGTTTAAGGGGGGAGGGGGAGACCCAGTACTTC. This gives the protein CASSLRGEGETQYF.

This clone was observed a handful of times. The chain links TRBV29-1 to TRBJ1-1, with TRBD1 as a possible D gene (6 bases). Per germline, CDR1 SQVTM and CDR2 ANQGSEA. The ends were cut back, 8 bases at V and 11 bases at J, with 18 bases in the middle. The CDR3 runs 11 residues. This CDR3 reads CSFSGDFGAFF. The CDR3 DNA is TGCAGCTTTTCAGGGGATTTTGGGGCTTTCTTT.

This clone appeared once. The chain uses TRBV6-2 or TRBV6-3 and TRBJ2-7; possible D gene TRBD2, 6 bases. This CDR3 is built from 17 residues. Trimming stripped 5 bases from V and 5 bases from J, with 25 bases between. Germline V gene sequence: CDR1 MNHEY, CDR2 SVGEGT. CDR3 nucleotides: TGTGCCAGCAGTAGCCACCCCGGGCCCTCCGGAGGGGACGAGCAGTACTTC. It translates to CASSSHPGPSGGDEQYF.

The genes are TRBV27 and TRBJ2-7; D may be TRBD2 (5 bases). V gave up 6 bases and J gave up 7 bases, with 16 bases separating them. This CDR3 comprises 13 residues. The germline V gene encodes CDR1 MNHEY and CDR2 SMNVEV (reference sequence). DNA of the CDR3: TGTGCCAGCAGCCCGAATGGTGGAGGAGAGCAGTACGTC. Its protein is CASSPNGGGEQYV.

The CDR3 region has the DNA TGCGCCAGCAGTGTATTTAGCGGGGGGCCCAGCTCCTACGAGCAGTACGTC. This gives the protein CASSVFSGGPSSYEQYV. The chain carries TRBV10-1 and TRBJ2-7; 10 nucleotides agree with TRBD2. The CDR3 is made up of 17 amino acids. The ends lost 4 bases at V and 0 bases at J; junction bases unmatched: 9. CDR1 is WNHNN and CDR2 is SYGVQD in the germline V gene (reference sequence).

The chain has TRBV7-8 and TRBJ2-1; a weak D match, TRBD1 (6 bases). CDR3 size: 14 residues. Germline loops: CDR1 SGHVS, CDR2 FQNEAQ. V lost 5 bases, J lost 4 bases, and 12 bases lay in between. For the CDR3, the DNA is TGTGCCAGCAGCCCTCGGACAGCATACAATGAGCAGTTCTTC. This sequence encodes CASSPRTAYNEQFF.